Below are 5 T cell receptor beta chains sequenced from a single sample in a study of T cells in Graves' hyperthyroidism and ophthalmopathy. There were TCR beta CDR3 regions amplified from RNA transcripts. The HTBI primer set served for first-round RT-PCR of the TCR CDR3. TCRdb processed the multiplex PCR reads anew with MiXCR; each CDR3 protein has one entry. The sample yields about 570,000 distinct CDR3 sequences, more than 45% seen once. The specimen was peripheral blood or thyroid tissue (not recorded which). The receptors come from an adult woman with Graves' disease, either hyperthyroidism or ophthalmopathy (not recorded which).

The chain is built from TRBV9 and TRBJ1-1; a possible D gene is TRBD1 (6 bases). The length of the CDR3 is 12 residues. From germline, CDR1 is SGDLS and CDR2 YYNGEE. V was shortened by 2 bases and J by 8 bases, with 10 bases between the two germline ends. Here the CDR3 DNA reads TGTGCCAGCAGCGTGGGGGGCGGGGAAGCTTTCTTT. This gives the protein CASSVGGGEAFF.

This chain uses TRBV7-2 with TRBJ2-5, with TRBD2 matching 7 bases. The CDR3 sequence is 13 residues long. Germline V CDR1 and CDR2: SGHTA, FQGNSA. Germline trimming cut 5 bases from V and 9 bases from J; bases unmatched to any gene: 9. The CDR3 region is CASSAPGREAQYF. The CDR3 nucleotides are TGTGCCAGCAGCGCACCCGGCCGGGAGGCCCAGTACTTC.

Many counts were recorded for this clonotype. V gene TRBV4-2 combines with J gene TRBJ1-1, with D possibly matching TRBD1 (5 bases). Per the germline V gene, CDR1 is LGHNA and CDR2 is YNFKEQ. CDR3 length: 13 amino acids. V was cut by 4 bases and J by 3 bases, with 9 bases left in between. CDR3 in amino acids: CASSPRDHTEAFF. The DNA of the CDR3 is TGTGCCAGCAGCCCCCGGGACCACACTGAAGCTTTCTTT.

The table lists this clonotype with many counts. The germline gene is not matched at one end of the junction; a read error may be the cause. The chain is built from TRBV11-2 and TRBJ2-7; 7 nucleotides agree with TRBD2. Germline values: CDR1 SGHAT, CDR2 FQNNGV. This CDR3 has 15 residues. CDR3 loop: CAGSLGGSGFYEQYF. The CDR3, as DNA: TGTGCCGGCAGCTTAGGCGGGAGTGGTTTCTACGAGCAGTACTTC.

A word on this clonotype: A much larger clonotype is one base distant, so this may be a read error. V is TRBV6-1 and J is TRBJ2-7; possible D gene TRBD2, 5 bases. The CDR3 totals 15 residues. Germline V CDR1 and CDR2: MNHNS, SASEGT. CDR3 nucleotide sequence: TGTGCCAACAGTCCCCGGGCCCCGAGGGACTACGAGCAGTACTTC. Translated, it gives CANSPRAPRDYEQYF.